A single sample is the source of the 32 T cell receptor beta chains below, sequenced in a study of blood T cell repertoires in COVID-19. The data were produced by immunoSEQ multiplex PCR, yet TCRdb's version contains in-frame clones alone and is incomplete. The table has about 180,000 clones, about 90% seen once. Input material: PBMCs or T cells enriched from blood (not recorded which). Source of these receptors: a human donor with acute COVID-19. The donor label of this sample is uncertain.

The genes are TRBV7-3 and TRBJ2-3, with 7 bases aligning to TRBD2. Germline V lookup: CDR1 SGHTA, CDR2 FQGTGA. CDR3 size: 15 residues. Trimming removed 4 bases from V and 2 bases from J; junction bases left unmatched: 6. The DNA for the CDR3 is TGTGCCAGCAGCTCTGGCGGGGGTTTCACAGATACGCAGTATTTT. Its protein is CASSSGGGFTDTQYF. Supplemented by reference TRBV7-3 and TRBJ2-3, the full variable domain reads GAGVSQTPSNKVTEKGKYVELRCDPISGHTALYWYRQSLGQGPEFLIYFQGTGAADDSGLPNDRFFAVRPEGSVSTLKIQRTERGDSAVYLCASSSGGGFTDTQYFGPGTRLTVL.

This clone has a count of ten or more. This chain links TRBV19 with TRBJ1-1, with D maybe TRBD1 (5 bases). Per germline, CDR1 LNHDA and CDR2 SQIVND (reference sequence). The CDR3 has 12 residues. CDR3 coding DNA: TGTAATGGGGAAAGGGGCTACACTGAAGCTTTCTTT. Encoded protein: CNGERGYTEAFF.

The chain joins TRBV20-1 to TRBJ2-1, with 7 bases lining up with TRBD1. The V and J ends lost 6 bases and 7 bases, in that order; junction bases with no gene match: 3. This CDR3 has 11 residues. Per the germline V gene, CDR1 is DFQATT and CDR2 is SNEGSKA (reference sequence). The CDR3 protein is CSADRRNEQFF. DNA of the CDR3: TGCAGTGCGGACAGGAGGAATGAGCAGTTCTTC.

CDR3 DNA sequence: TGTGCCAGCAGCCAAGGGGACAGGGGGCGCTTAGGTCAGCCCCAGCATTTT. It yields the protein CASSQGDRGRLGQPQHF. The chain joins TRBV4-2 to TRBJ1-5, with 12 bases identical to TRBD1. V shed 1 base, J shed 6 bases, and the junction held 7 bases outside the gene matches. Germline CDR1 reads LGHNA; CDR2 reads YNFKEQ. This CDR3 is 17 amino acids long.

The rearrangement uses TRBV28 and TRBJ1-5; D gene ambiguous. In germline, CDR1 is MDHEN, CDR2 SYDVKM. CDR3 length: 10 amino acids. Trimming removed 3 bases from V and 11 bases from J, with 5 bases in between. CDR3 loop: CASSFRTQHF. DNA for the CDR3: TGTGCCAGCAGTTTCAGGACCCAGCATTTT.

The genes are TRBV29-1 and TRBJ1-1; D uncertain. The ends were cut back, 6 bases at V and 0 bases at J, with 11 bases in the middle. This CDR3 comprises 13 residues. Per germline, CDR1 SQVTM and CDR2 ANQGSEA. CDR3 bases: TGCAGCGTGGACTGGAGGCTGAACACTGAAGCTTTCTTT. It specifies CSVDWRLNTEAFF.

The rearrangement links TRBV9 to TRBJ2-1; D might be TRBD2 (5 bases). CDR1 and CDR2 from the germline V gene are SGDLS and YYNGEE. The ends were cut back, 5 bases at V and 9 bases at J, with 15 bases in the middle. This CDR3 comprises 13 residues. CDR3 DNA sequence: TGTGCCAGCAGTCGGGAACATGTACGTGAGCAGTTCTTC. It specifies CASSREHVREQFF.

The rearrangement joins TRBV4-3 to TRBJ2-7, with 7 bases matching TRBD1. Trimming at V came to 0 bases and at J to 9 bases, leaving 8 bases not matched to a gene. CDR3 length: 14 amino acids. Germline V CDR1 and CDR2: LGHNA, YSLEER. CDR3 in DNA: TGCGCCAGCAGCCAAGATCTCCTATCAGGGGGGCAGTACTTC. This gives the protein CASSQDLLSGGQYF.

This chain uses TRBV9 with TRBJ1-1; D ambiguous. The germline gives CDR1 SGDLS, CDR2 YYNGEE. The CDR3 consists of 17 residues. V was pared by 4 bases and J by 1 base, with 20 bases between. The CDR3 loop reads CASSPHHGEGGNTEAFF. The CDR3 DNA sequence: TGTGCCAGCAGCCCCCACCACGGAGAAGGAGGGAACACTGAAGCTTTCTTT.

The chain combines TRBV30 with TRBJ2-1, with TRBD1 as a possible D gene (6 bases). V lost 3 bases and J lost 4, with 22 bases in between. Germline V gives CDR1 GTSNPN, CDR2 SVGIG (reference sequence). The CDR3 length is 17 residues. This CDR3 is CAWRATGTPTLYNEQFF. The CDR3 region has the DNA TGTGCCTGGAGGGCGACCGGGACACCAACTCTTTACAATGAGCAGTTCTTC.

This chain joins TRBV19 and TRBJ2-1; a possible D gene is TRBD1 (6 bases). The CDR3 runs to 15 residues. Trimming shortened V by 3 bases and J by 7 bases, and 16 bases separated the two germline ends. Germline V gene data show CDR1 as LNHDA and CDR2 as SQIVND (reference sequence). CDR3: CASSMVGQGRNEQFF. Here the CDR3 DNA reads TGTGCCAGTAGTATGGTGGGTCAGGGGCGAAATGAGCAGTTCTTC. Using reference TRBV19 and TRBJ2-1 for the parts outside the CDR3, the full variable domain is DGGITQSPKYLFRKEGQNVTLSCEQNLNHDAMYWYRQDPGQGLRLIYYSQIVNDFQKGDIAEGYSVSREKKESFPLTVTSAQKNPTAFYLCASSMVGQGRNEQFFGPGTRLTVL.

The J gene is TRBJ1-6, the V gene TRBV5-6, with 9 nucleotides matching TRBD1. The J segment lost 10 bases and the V segment lost 1 base, leaving 6 bases of the junction unmatched. Germline loops: CDR1 SGHDT, CDR2 YYEEEE. The CDR3 totals 15 residues. The CDR3 loop reads CASSLFTGGGSPLHF. Here the CDR3 DNA reads TGTGCCAGCAGCTTGTTTACAGGGGGCGGATCACCCCTCCACTTT.

The chain couples TRBV29-1 to TRBJ1-2; 8 bases fit TRBD1. With V trimmed by 6 bases and J by 4 bases, 10 bases remained unmatched. The CDR3 contains 14 residues. Germline CDR1 and CDR2: SQVTM and ANQGSEA. Here the CDR3 reads CSVLRTGRGYGYTF. For the CDR3, the DNA is TGCAGCGTCCTTAGGACAGGGAGGGGCTATGGCTACACCTTC.

V gene TRBV6-5 combines with J gene TRBJ2-3, with TRBD2 identical over 8 bases. Looked up from germline, CDR1 is MNHEY and CDR2 is SVGAGI. V lost 7 bases, J lost 2 bases, and 8 bases stayed unmatched. The CDR3 is 15 amino acids. CDR3 protein: CASNLSGATTDTQYF. The DNA of the CDR3 is TGTGCCAGCAACCTTAGCGGGGCCACCACAGATACGCAGTATTTT.

This chain uses TRBV29-1 with TRBJ2-1; 9 nucleotides match TRBD2. Losses at the gene ends were 3 bases for V and 2 bases for J; bases not matched to a gene: 8. CDR3 size: 16 residues. Germline assignment: CDR1 SQVTM and CDR2 ANQGSEA. CDR3 bases: TGCAGCGTTGAGGGGATAGCGGGGGCCACCTACAATGAGCAGTTCTTC. It is translated as CSVEGIAGATYNEQFF.

The rearrangement joins TRBV9 to TRBJ1-6; D gene unclear. Per germline, CDR1 SGDLS and CDR2 YYNGEE. Deletions cut 0 bases from V and 6 bases from J, with 10 bases between. The CDR3 covers 15 residues. CDR3 nucleotides: TGTGCCAGCAGCGTAGCATCTCCTATTAATTCACCCCTCCACTTT. This translates into CASSVASPINSPLHF.

The gene calls are TRBV18 and TRBJ2-1; 9 bases match TRBD2. V lost 1 base to trimming and J lost 6 bases; unmatched junction nucleotides: 10. The CDR3 covers 17 residues. Germline V CDR1 and CDR2: KGHSH, LQKENI. CDR3 in amino acids: CASSPQTLRGGLNEQFF. CDR3 bases: TGTGCCAGCTCACCACAAACGTTGCGGGGGGGCCTCAATGAGCAGTTCTTC.

The chain links TRBV5-1 to TRBJ2-5, with 11 bases aligning to TRBD2. V lost 4 bases and J lost 6; bases outside the gene matches: 8. CDR1 SGHRS and CDR2 YFSETQ come from the germline V gene. This CDR3 spans 15 amino acids. The CDR3 protein is CASSLSTSGDQTQYF. The CDR3 DNA sequence: TGCGCCAGCAGCCTGTCGACTAGCGGGGACCAGACCCAGTACTTC.

The J gene is TRBJ1-1, the V gene TRBV11-2, with 7 positions matching TRBD1. The CDR3 contains 12 residues. The germline V gene has CDR1 SGHAT and CDR2 FQNNGV. With 5 bases clipped from V and 7 bases from J, the junction kept 4 bases outside the gene matches. CDR3 in amino acids: CASSPTGLEAFF. CDR3 bases: TGTGCCAGCAGCCCGACAGGGCTTGAAGCTTTCTTT. The full variable domain, completed using reference TRBV11-2 and TRBJ1-1, is EAGVAQSPRYKIIEKRQSVAFWCNPISGHATLYWYQQILGQGPKLLIQFQNNGVVDDSQLPKDRFSAERLKGVDSTLKIQPAKLEDSAVYLCASSPTGLEAFFGQGTRLTVV.

This clone occurred once. In DNA form, the CDR3 reads TGTGCCAGCAGCCAATTACACCTTTCGGGGGCCCTCCACTTT. Its protein is CASSQLHLSGALHF. The V gene is TRBV3-1 (or the pseudogene TRBV3-2), the J gene TRBJ1-6; D possibly corresponds to TRBD1 (5 bases). This CDR3 spans 14 amino acids. Germline V gene sequence: CDR1 LGHDT, CDR2 YNNKEL (reference sequence). Trimming left V 2 bases short and J 14 bases short, with 16 bases between.

This chain links TRBV9 with TRBJ2-7, with D unclear. The length of the CDR3 is 12 residues. Trimming removed 4 bases at V and 6 bases at J, with 11 bases between. Germline V lookup: CDR1 SGDLS, CDR2 YYNGEE. The CDR3 loop is CASSPPRVEQYF. CDR3 nucleotide sequence: TGTGCCAGCAGCCCCCCGAGAGTCGAGCAGTACTTC.

This clone occurred a few times. This rearrangement joins TRBV4-1 to TRBJ1-1; perhaps TRBD1 as D (5 bases). The CDR3 covers 11 residues. V was trimmed by 1 base and J by 8 bases, leaving 5 bases between them. The germline CDR1 and CDR2 sequences are MGHRA and YSYEKL. The CDR3 DNA reads as TGCGCCAGCAGCCAAGGGACAGAAGCTTTCTTT. It codes for CASSQGTEAFF.

This chain uses TRBV6-1 with TRBJ2-5; TRBD1 matches 8 bases. CDR3 size: 14 residues. Germline CDR1 and CDR2: MNHNS and SASEGT. The junction had 6 bases not matched to a gene; V was cut back by 7 bases and J by 2 bases. CDR3 residues: CASNDRGVQETQYF. CDR3 coding DNA: TGTGCCAGCAATGACAGGGGCGTACAAGAGACCCAGTACTTC.

CDR3: CASSSRGSNQPQHF. In DNA form, the CDR3 reads TGTGCCAGCAGCTCCAGGGGGAGCAATCAGCCCCAGCATTTT. This rearrangement joins TRBV6-2 or TRBV6-3 to TRBJ1-5, with 7 bases lining up with TRBD1. Germline V gene data show CDR1 as MNHEY and CDR2 as SVGEGT. V trimming: 6 bases; J trimming: 1 base; junction bases outside the gene matches: 3. The CDR3 consists of 14 residues.

CDR3 sequence reads: CASSSGTGGNEQFF. The CDR3 DNA reads as TGCGCCAGCAGCTCCGGGACAGGGGGCAATGAGCAGTTCTTC. The chain carries TRBV5-1 and TRBJ2-1; 11 positions match TRBD1. This CDR3 has 14 amino acids. The germline CDR1 and CDR2 sequences are SGHRS and YFSETQ. V lost 3 bases, J lost 6 bases, and 2 bases stayed unmatched.

The chain recombines TRBV28 with TRBJ1-5; 7 bases match TRBD1. With 4 bases clipped from V and 5 bases from J, the junction kept 8 bases outside the gene matches. Germline V gene lookup returns CDR1 MDHEN and CDR2 SYDVKM. This CDR3 region has 15 residues. The CDR3 is CASSWQARGHQPQHF. The CDR3, as DNA: TGTGCCAGCAGTTGGCAGGCAAGGGGGCATCAGCCCCAGCATTTT.

The chain uses TRBV6-2 or TRBV6-3 and TRBJ2-3, with a weak D call TRBD1 (5 bases). Per germline, CDR1 MNHEY and CDR2 SVGEGT. V lost 3 bases, J lost 9 bases, and 19 bases lay in between. The CDR3 spans 15 residues. Here the CDR3 reads CASSYLVGPGETQYF. In DNA, the CDR3 is TGTGCCAGCAGTTATCTCGTGGGGCCTGGGGAAACGCAGTATTTT.

This sequence joins TRBV5-1 and TRBJ1-1, with TRBD1 identical over 8 bases. The CDR3 loop spans 15 amino acids. V gave up 4 bases and J gave up 5 bases; unmatched junction bases: 10. Germline assignment: CDR1 SGHRS and CDR2 YFSETQ. The CDR3 coding sequence is TGCGCCAGCAGCATTTCTCAGGGGGCAGGTACTGAAGCTTTCTTT. It encodes CASSISQGAGTEAFF.

The chain recombines TRBV2 with TRBJ2-2; 9 nucleotides match TRBD1. CDR3 length: 15 residues. The V and J ends lost 8 bases and 3 bases, in that order; junction bases with no gene match: 7. Germline values: CDR1 SNHLY, CDR2 FYNNEI. The CDR3 reads CASRDRAADTGELFF. CDR3 sequence (DNA): TGTGCCAGCCGGGACAGGGCTGCTGACACCGGGGAGCTGTTTTTT.

This chain links TRBV10-2 with TRBJ1-6; 10 positions match TRBD1. V lost 3 bases to trimming and J lost 8 bases; unmatched junction nucleotides: 4. The germline V gene has CDR1 WSHSY and CDR2 SAAADI. This CDR3 region has 15 residues. The CDR3 nucleotides read TGCGCCAGCAGTGATCTCGGGACAGGGGATTCACCCCTCCACTTT. It yields the protein CASSDLGTGDSPLHF.

V is TRBV11-2 and J is TRBJ1-1, with 8 bases lining up with TRBD1. The CDR3 has 18 residues. Germline loops: CDR1 SGHAT, CDR2 FQNNGV. V was pared by 5 bases and J by 4 bases, with 18 bases of the junction left unmatched. This chain's CDR3 is CASSPNRDRFRAGTEAFF. In nucleotides, the CDR3 is TGTGCCAGCAGCCCGAACCGGGACAGGTTTCGGGCGGGCACTGAAGCTTTCTTT.

The CDR3 here is CASDLRGESTDTQYF. CDR3 in DNA: TGTGCTTCGGACCTGCGGGGGGAGTCAACAGATACGCAGTATTTT. The genes are TRBV9 and TRBJ2-3, with 8 bases that match TRBD2. CDR3 length: 15 amino acids. CDR1 SGDLS and CDR2 YYNGEE come from the germline V gene.